Following are 27 T cell receptor beta chains from one sample sequenced in a study of PD-1 blockade in classical Hodgkin lymphoma. Each and every patient relapsed after autologous stem cell transplantation, and patients got differing brentuximab vedotin exposure. Clones were read by immunoSEQ multiplex PCR, and TCRdb kept only the in-frame ones, dropping some. The sample has about 100,000 clones, roughly 90% seen once; the top ten hold 6.5% to 7.5%. The sample in question was peripheral blood mononuclear cells (PBMCs), obtained before the second cycle of nivolumab. The receptors were gathered from a human donor with classical Hodgkin lymphoma.

The chain recombines TRBV4-2 with TRBJ2-5, with TRBD2 matching 11 bases. The junction had 12 bases not matched to a gene; V was cut back by 4 bases and J by 5 bases. Germline values: CDR1 LGHNA, CDR2 YNFKEQ. The CDR3 extends over 17 amino acids. Here the CDR3 DNA reads TGTGCCAGCAGCCTAGGGGCGATAGCGGGGGGGCGGGAGACCCAGTACTTC. Its translation: CASSLGAIAGGRETQYF.

This chain connects TRBV19 to TRBJ2-7, with 11 bases lining up with TRBD1. CDR1 is LNHDA and CDR2 is SQIVND in the germline V gene (reference sequence). V lost 3 bases, J lost 1 base, and 2 bases stayed unmatched. This CDR3 is built from 15 residues. Here the CDR3 DNA reads TGTGCCAGTAGTATGGGACAGGGGGTTTCCTACGAGCAGTACTTC. As protein: CASSMGQGVSYEQYF.

A few counts support this clone. This chain joins TRBV4-2 and TRBJ1-1; D is uncertain. This CDR3 has 13 amino acids. Germline CDR1 and CDR2: LGHNA and YNFKEQ. V was shortened by 0 bases and J by 8 bases, with 10 bases between the two germline ends. The CDR3 region has the DNA TGTGCCAGCAGCCAAGAGAGGCCAACAGAAGCTTTCTTT. This sequence encodes CASSQERPTEAFF.

The chain recombines TRBV19 with TRBJ2-1; the match to TRBD2 covers 7 bases. Germline V gives CDR1 LNHDA, CDR2 SQIVND (reference sequence). There are 15 residues in the CDR3. After removal of 5 bases from V and 2 bases from J, the junction contained 6 bases not matched to a gene. Here the CDR3 reads CASSPAAGAYNEQFF. Written as DNA, the CDR3 is TGTGCCAGTAGTCCCGCTGCGGGGGCCTACAATGAGCAGTTCTTC.

The chain couples TRBV6-6 to TRBJ1-5, with D tentatively TRBD1 (6 bases). The ends were cut back, 7 bases at V and 3 bases at J, with 13 bases in the middle. Germline lookup yields CDR1 MNHNY and CDR2 SVGAGI (reference sequence). The CDR3 extends over 14 amino acids. The CDR3 loop is CASKQGWDNQPQHF. CDR3 sequence (DNA): TGTGCCAGCAAACAGGGATGGGACAATCAGCCCCAGCATTTT.

The rearrangement links TRBV10-1 to TRBJ1-6, with D unresolved. CDR1 and CDR2 (germline): WNHNN, SYGVQD (reference sequence). This CDR3 has 13 residues. The ends were cut back, 3 bases at V and 7 bases at J, with 7 bases in the middle. The DNA for the CDR3 is TGCGCCAGCAGTGATAACCTCAATTCACCCCTCCACTTT. It encodes CASSDNLNSPLHF.

This rearrangement joins TRBV7-2 to TRBJ2-3, with TRBD2 identical over 8 bases. The length of the CDR3 is 14 residues. The J segment lost 4 bases and the V segment lost 5 bases, leaving 5 bases of the junction unmatched. In germline, CDR1 is SGHTA, CDR2 FQGNSA. CDR3 sequence: CASSPGLASDTQYF. The DNA for the CDR3 is TGTGCCAGCAGCCCCGGACTAGCTTCAGATACGCAGTATTTT.

V is TRBV5-1 and J is TRBJ2-7; TRBD1 aligns across 7 bases. The CDR3 loop spans 15 amino acids. Unmatched junction bases numbered 11, after V lost 4 bases and J lost 4 bases. The germline V gene has CDR1 SGHRS and CDR2 YFSETQ. The CDR3 protein is CASSPGSNRGYEQYF. The CDR3, as DNA: TGCGCCAGCAGCCCCGGCTCAAACAGGGGATACGAGCAGTACTTC.

The chain has TRBV30 and TRBJ1-3; D is unresolved. In germline, CDR1 is GTSNPN, CDR2 SVGIG (reference sequence). Trimming shortened V by 4 bases and J by 1 base, and 8 bases separated the two germline ends. The CDR3 has 13 residues. The CDR3 reads CAWTPGSGNTIYF. Here the CDR3 DNA reads TGTGCCTGGACTCCGGGATCTGGAAACACCATATATTTT.

V usage is TRBV7-2 and J usage is TRBJ2-1; 10 bases match TRBD2. CDR3 size: 16 residues. Germline CDR1 SGHTA, CDR2 FQGNSA. V lost 3 bases to trimming and J lost 4 bases; unmatched junction nucleotides: 6. CDR3: CASSFSGLAEYNEQFF. DNA of the CDR3: TGTGCCAGCAGCTTTTCCGGACTAGCGGAGTACAATGAGCAGTTCTTC. Based on the CDR3 plus reference TRBV7-2 and TRBJ2-1, the full variable domain is GAGVSQSPSNKVTEKGKDVELRCDPISGHTALYWYRQSLGQGLEFLIYFQGNSAPDKSGLPSDRFSAERTGGSVSTLTIQRTQQEDSAVYLCASSFSGLAEYNEQFFGPGTRLTVL.

This clone was seen just once. The chain links TRBV28 to TRBJ1-3; D perhaps matches TRBD1 (6 bases). CDR1 is MDHEN, CDR2 SYDVKM, per germline. CDR3 length: 15 residues. Between the trimmed V and J ends, which lost 6 bases and 0 bases, there was a span of 12 bases. Here the CDR3 reads CASSEQGSSGNTIYF. In nucleotides, the CDR3 is TGTGCCAGCAGCGAACAGGGCTCCTCTGGAAACACCATATATTTT. The full variable domain, completed using reference TRBV28 and TRBJ1-3, is DVKVTQSSRYLVKRTGEKVFLECVQDMDHENMFWYRQDPGLGLRLIYFSYDVKMKEKGDIPEGYSVSREKKERFSLILESASTNQTSMYLCASSEQGSSGNTIYFGEGSWLTVV.

CDR3 protein: CASRTDYNSPLHF. In DNA, the CDR3 is TGTGCCAGTAGGACGGACTATAATTCACCCCTCCACTTT. The rearrangement links TRBV19 to TRBJ1-6; D gene uncertain. The CDR3 length is 13 residues. Germline values: CDR1 LNHDA, CDR2 SQIVND (reference sequence). Trimming removed 6 bases from V and 3 bases from J, with 6 bases in between.

This clone was counted only a few times. V gene TRBV30 combines with J gene TRBJ1-5; no reliable D call. Trimming removed 3 bases from V and 0 bases from J, with 9 bases in between. There are 14 residues in the CDR3. Per germline, CDR1 GTSNPN and CDR2 SVGIG (reference sequence). CDR3 loop: CAWRKGYSNQPQHF. The CDR3 DNA is TGTGCCTGGAGAAAAGGCTATAGCAATCAGCCCCAGCATTTT.

The rearrangement uses TRBV28 and TRBJ1-4; D gene uncertain. The CDR3 is 15 amino acids. Trimming shortened V by 4 bases and J by 7 bases, and 16 bases separated the two germline ends. The germline gives CDR1 MDHEN, CDR2 SYDVKM. The CDR3 DNA reads TGTGCCAGCAGTTCTAACGCCGGGGAGGGTGAAAAACTGTTTTTT. This gives the protein CASSSNAGEGEKLFF.

V gene TRBV5-1 combines with J gene TRBJ2-7, with D perhaps matching TRBD2 (7 bases). The V end lost 4 bases, the J end lost 7 bases, and 15 bases lay between the germline ends. The CDR3 extends over 13 amino acids. The germline CDR1 and CDR2 sequences are SGHRS and YFSETQ. The CDR3 nucleotides read TGCGCCAGCAGCGAACAGGGAGGGAGGGAGCAGTACTTC. As protein: CASSEQGGREQYF. The variable domain in full, with the rest retrieved from reference TRBV5-1 and TRBJ2-7, is KAGVTQTPRYLIKTRGQQVTLSCSPISGHRSVSWYQQTPGQGLQFLFEYFSETQRNKGNFPGRFSGRQFSNSRSEMNVSTLELGDSALYLCASSEQGGREQYFGPGTRLTVT.

V usage is TRBV27 and J usage is TRBJ2-1, with a possible D match to TRBD2 (5 bases). Germline V gene lookup returns CDR1 MNHEY and CDR2 SMNVEV (reference sequence). The CDR3 has 12 amino acids. Trimming took off 7 bases at V and 4 bases at J, with 8 bases between the two ends. The CDR3 sequence is CASTGLYNEQFF. The CDR3 nucleotides read TGTGCCAGCACCGGACTTTACAATGAGCAGTTCTTC.

This chain connects TRBV7-3 to TRBJ1-6; TRBD1 agrees at 7 bases. This CDR3 contains 16 residues. Germline CDR1 SGHTA, CDR2 FQGTGA. Trimming removed 2 bases from V and 6 bases from J; junction bases left unmatched: 7. In nucleotides, the CDR3 is TGTGCCAGCAGCTTAGCCGTACAGGGGTTTAATTCACCCCTCCACTTT. Its translation is CASSLAVQGFNSPLHF.

V gene TRBV9 combines with J gene TRBJ1-2; D unclear. This CDR3 region has 16 residues. Germline V gives CDR1 SGDLS, CDR2 YYNGEE. V gave up 4 bases and J gave up 0 bases, with 16 bases separating them. The CDR3 sequence: CASSTIPGSPNYGYTF. The CDR3 DNA follows: TGTGCCAGCAGCACCATTCCGGGGTCGCCTAACTATGGCTACACCTTC.

This clone was detected only a few times. This sequence joins TRBV2 and TRBJ2-1; 11 positions agree with TRBD1. This CDR3 contains 15 residues. The germline gives CDR1 SNHLY, CDR2 FYNNEI. Trimming took 8 bases from V and 7 from J; bases not matched to a gene: 10. CDR3 amino acids: CASRRTDRGLNEQFF. CDR3 bases: TGTGCCAGCCGTAGAACGGACAGGGGGCTTAATGAGCAGTTCTTC.

The chain has TRBV7-2 and TRBJ1-1; a possible D gene is TRBD1 (6 bases). Trimming left V 1 base short and J 3 bases short, with 9 bases between. CDR3 length: 14 amino acids. Germline V gene sequence: CDR1 SGHTA, CDR2 FQGNSA. CDR3 loop: CASSLVGGHTEAFF. The DNA for the CDR3 is TGTGCCAGCAGCTTAGTCGGGGGCCACACTGAAGCTTTCTTT. The whole variable domain, remainder taken from reference TRBV7-2 and TRBJ1-1, is GAGVSQSPSNKVTEKGKDVELRCDPISGHTALYWYRQSLGQGLEFLIYFQGNSAPDKSGLPSDRFSAERTGGSVSTLTIQRTQQEDSAVYLCASSLVGGHTEAFFGQGTRLTVV.

The rearrangement joins TRBV7-8 to TRBJ2-1; D might be TRBD2 (6 bases). The CDR3 loop spans 16 amino acids. V gave up 3 bases and J gave up 3 bases, with 15 bases separating them. Per germline, CDR1 SGHVS and CDR2 FQNEAQ. The CDR3 bases are TGTGCCAGCAGCTTGCCCGGGGGTTCAAGCTACAATGAGCAGTTCTTC. This gives the protein CASSLPGGSSYNEQFF.

This clone was picked up one time. The chain uses TRBV7-8 and TRBJ2-3, with 7 bases that match TRBD2. The CDR3 length is 10 residues. V was clipped by 7 bases and J by 9 bases; unmatched bases: 1. CDR1 and CDR2 (germline): SGHVS, FQNEAQ. This CDR3 reads CASKAGTQYF. In DNA, the CDR3 is TGTGCCAGCAAAGCGGGAACGCAGTATTTT.

This chain connects TRBV6-1 to TRBJ1-5, with 7 positions matching TRBD1. Germline values: CDR1 MNHNS, CDR2 SASEGT. J lost 7 bases, V lost 3 bases, and 15 bases had no gene match. The CDR3 contains 17 residues. CDR3 nucleotides: TGTGCCAGCAGTGACAAGAAGGGGGCTGGAGTTAAGCAGCCCCAGCATTTT. Its protein product is CASSDKKGAGVKQPQHF.

The chain has TRBV6-5 and TRBJ1-1; a possible D gene is TRBD1 (5 bases). This CDR3 has 13 residues. The germline CDR1 and CDR2 sequences are MNHEY and SVGAGI. Trimming removed 2 bases at V and 6 bases at J, with 10 bases between. In DNA, the CDR3 is TGTGCCAGCAGTTACATCGGGGCCTCTGAAGCTTTCTTT. This sequence encodes CASSYIGASEAFF.

The table lists this clone with a count of one. The chain joins TRBV19 to TRBJ1-1, with TRBD1 matching 8 bases. The length of the CDR3 is 14 residues. V shed 4 bases, J shed 3 bases, and the junction held 4 bases outside the gene matches. Looked up from germline, CDR1 is LNHDA and CDR2 is SQIVND (reference sequence). Here the CDR3 reads CASSTTGVDTEAFF. In DNA, the CDR3 is TGTGCCAGTAGTACGACAGGGGTGGACACTGAAGCTTTCTTT. Filled out from reference TRBV19 and TRBJ1-1, the complete variable domain reads DGGITQSPKYLFRKEGQNVTLSCEQNLNHDAMYWYRQDPGQGLRLIYYSQIVNDFQKGDIAEGYSVSREKKESFPLTVTSAQKNPTAFYLCASSTTGVDTEAFFGQGTRLTVV.

V is TRBV19 and J is TRBJ1-2, with D possibly being TRBD1 (6 bases). This CDR3 spans 14 amino acids. CDR1 is LNHDA and CDR2 is SQIVND in the germline V gene (reference sequence). V lost 4 bases, J lost 9 bases, and 18 bases lay in between. This chain's CDR3 is CASSTVRQARSYTF. The DNA of the CDR3 is TGTGCCAGTAGTACCGTTAGACAGGCTCGTAGCTACACCTTC.

This clone appeared a single time. The V call is TRBV6-5, the J call TRBJ1-3; D remains ambiguous. The CDR3 loop spans 16 amino acids. Trimming shortened V by 0 bases and J by 3 bases, and 12 bases separated the two germline ends. Germline CDR1 and CDR2: MNHEY and SVGAGI. CDR3 amino acids: CASSYSTKPLGNTIYF. The CDR3 DNA sequence: TGTGCCAGCAGTTACTCGACAAAACCTCTTGGAAACACCATATATTTT.